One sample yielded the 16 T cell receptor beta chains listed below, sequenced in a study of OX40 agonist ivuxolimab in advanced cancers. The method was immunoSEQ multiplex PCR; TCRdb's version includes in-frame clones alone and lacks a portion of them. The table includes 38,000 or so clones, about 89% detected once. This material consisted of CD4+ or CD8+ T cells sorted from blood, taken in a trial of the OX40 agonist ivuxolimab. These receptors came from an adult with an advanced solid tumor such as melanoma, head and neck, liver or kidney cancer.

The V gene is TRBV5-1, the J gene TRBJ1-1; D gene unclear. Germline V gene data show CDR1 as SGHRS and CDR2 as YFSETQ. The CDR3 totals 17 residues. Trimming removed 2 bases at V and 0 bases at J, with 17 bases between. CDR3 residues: CASSFRAWGNMNTEAFF. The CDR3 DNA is TGCGCCAGCAGCTTCCGGGCATGGGGAAACATGAACACTGAAGCTTTCTTT. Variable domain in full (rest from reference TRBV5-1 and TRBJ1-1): KAGVTQTPRYLIKTRGQQVTLSCSPISGHRSVSWYQQTPGQGLQFLFEYFSETQRNKGNFPGRFSGRQFSNSRSEMNVSTLELGDSALYLCASSFRAWGNMNTEAFFGQGTRLTVV.

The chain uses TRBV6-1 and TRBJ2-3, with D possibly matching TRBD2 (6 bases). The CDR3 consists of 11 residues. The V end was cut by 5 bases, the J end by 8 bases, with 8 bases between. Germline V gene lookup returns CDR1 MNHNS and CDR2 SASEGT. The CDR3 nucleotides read TGTGCCAGCAGTTACGGGGGTACGCAGTATTTT. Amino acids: CASSYGGTQYF.

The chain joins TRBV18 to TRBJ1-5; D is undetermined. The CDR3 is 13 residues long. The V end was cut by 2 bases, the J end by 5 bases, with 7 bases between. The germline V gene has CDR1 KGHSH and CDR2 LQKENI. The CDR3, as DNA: TGTGCCAGCTCACCAGGGAGGGATCAGCCCCAGCATTTT. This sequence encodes CASSPGRDQPQHF.

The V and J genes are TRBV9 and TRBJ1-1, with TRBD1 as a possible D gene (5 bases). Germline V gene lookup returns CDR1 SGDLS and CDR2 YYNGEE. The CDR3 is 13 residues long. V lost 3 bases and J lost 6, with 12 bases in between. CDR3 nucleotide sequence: TGTGCCAGCAGCGGACCGGGACGATCTGAAGCTTTCTTT. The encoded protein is CASSGPGRSEAFF.

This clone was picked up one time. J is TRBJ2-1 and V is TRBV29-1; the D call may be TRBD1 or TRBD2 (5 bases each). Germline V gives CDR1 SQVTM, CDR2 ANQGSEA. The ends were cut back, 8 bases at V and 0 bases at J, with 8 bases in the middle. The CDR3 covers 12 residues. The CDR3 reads CSLGPSYNEQFF. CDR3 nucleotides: TGCAGCTTGGGACCCTCCTACAATGAGCAGTTCTTC.

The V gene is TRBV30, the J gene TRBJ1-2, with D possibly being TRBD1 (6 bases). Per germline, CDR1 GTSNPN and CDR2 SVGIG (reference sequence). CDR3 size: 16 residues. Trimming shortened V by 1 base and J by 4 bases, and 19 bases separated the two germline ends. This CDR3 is CAWSARSRGSGYGYTF. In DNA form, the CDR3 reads TGTGCCTGGAGTGCTCGATCCAGGGGCAGCGGCTATGGCTACACCTTC.

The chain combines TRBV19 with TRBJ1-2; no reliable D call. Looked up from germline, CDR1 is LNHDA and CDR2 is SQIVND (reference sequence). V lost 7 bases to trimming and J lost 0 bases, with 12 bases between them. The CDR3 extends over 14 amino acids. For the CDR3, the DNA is TGTGCCAGTAACCGGCCAGTTGCTAACTATGGCTACACCTTC. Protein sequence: CASNRPVANYGYTF.

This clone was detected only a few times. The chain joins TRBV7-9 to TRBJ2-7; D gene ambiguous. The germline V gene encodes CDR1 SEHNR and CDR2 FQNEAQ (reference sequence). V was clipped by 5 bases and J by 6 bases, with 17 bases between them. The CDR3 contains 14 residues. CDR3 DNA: TGTGCCAGCAGCCCCGACCTCCATTATACCGAGCAGTACTTC. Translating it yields CASSPDLHYTEQYF.

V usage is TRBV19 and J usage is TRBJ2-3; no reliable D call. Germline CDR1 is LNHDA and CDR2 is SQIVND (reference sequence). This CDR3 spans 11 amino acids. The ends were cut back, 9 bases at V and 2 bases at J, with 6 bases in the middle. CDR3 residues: CASQVTDTQYF. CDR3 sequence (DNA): TGTGCCAGCCAGGTCACAGATACGCAGTATTTT.

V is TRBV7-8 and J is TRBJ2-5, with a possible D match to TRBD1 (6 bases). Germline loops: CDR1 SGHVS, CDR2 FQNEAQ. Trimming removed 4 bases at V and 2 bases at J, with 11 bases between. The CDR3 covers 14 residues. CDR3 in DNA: TGTGCCAGCAGCTCCGACAGGAGACAAGAGACCCAGTACTTC. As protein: CASSSDRRQETQYF.

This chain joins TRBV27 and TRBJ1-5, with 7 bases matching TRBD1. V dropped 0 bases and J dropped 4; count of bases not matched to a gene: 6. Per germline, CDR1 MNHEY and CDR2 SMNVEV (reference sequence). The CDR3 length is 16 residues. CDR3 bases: TGTGCCAGCAGTTTATCGGGGACAGTGGGGAATCAGCCCCAGCATTTT. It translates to CASSLSGTVGNQPQHF.

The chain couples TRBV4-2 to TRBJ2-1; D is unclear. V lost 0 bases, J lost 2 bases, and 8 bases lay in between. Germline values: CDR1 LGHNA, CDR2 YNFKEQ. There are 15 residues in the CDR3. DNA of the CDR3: TGTGCCAGCAGCCAAGATTGGAATCCCTACAATGAGCAGTTCTTC. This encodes CASSQDWNPYNEQFF.

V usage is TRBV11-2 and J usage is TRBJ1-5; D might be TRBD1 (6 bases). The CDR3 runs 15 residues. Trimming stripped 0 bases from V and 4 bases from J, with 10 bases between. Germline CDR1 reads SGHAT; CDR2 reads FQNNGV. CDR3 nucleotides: TGTGCCAGCAGCTTAGAAGAAGGGGGAAATCAGCCCCAGCATTTT. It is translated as CASSLEEGGNQPQHF.

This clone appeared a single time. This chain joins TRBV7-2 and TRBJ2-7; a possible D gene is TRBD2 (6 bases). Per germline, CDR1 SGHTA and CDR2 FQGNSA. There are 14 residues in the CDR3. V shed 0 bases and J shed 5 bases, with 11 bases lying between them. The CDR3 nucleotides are TGTGCCAGCAGCTTAGCTGGGGGGTCCGACGAGCAGTACTTC. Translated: CASSLAGGSDEQYF.

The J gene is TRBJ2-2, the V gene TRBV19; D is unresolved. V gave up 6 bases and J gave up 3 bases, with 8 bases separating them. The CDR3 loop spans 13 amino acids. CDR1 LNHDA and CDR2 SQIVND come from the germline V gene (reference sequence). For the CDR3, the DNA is TGTGCCAGTAGCGTCGAGGACACCGGGGAGCTGTTTTTT. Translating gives CASSVEDTGELFF.

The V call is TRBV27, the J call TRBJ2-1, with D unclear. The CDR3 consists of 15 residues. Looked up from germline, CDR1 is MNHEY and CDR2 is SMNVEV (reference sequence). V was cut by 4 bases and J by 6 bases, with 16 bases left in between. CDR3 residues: CASSYHRATGNEQFF. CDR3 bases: TGTGCCAGCAGTTATCATCGAGCGACTGGCAATGAGCAGTTCTTC.